This T cell receptor (beta chain) was found in a study of T cell repertoires in cytomegalovirus infection. This clonotype was counted many times. The antigen remains unidentified. The study's findings and limits: Ex vivo, HLA-C-restricted CMV-specific TCR beta clonotypes prevailed over the rest of the response.

This CDR3 is 14 amino acids long. The V gene's germline CDR1 is SGHTA and CDR2 FQGNSA. V lost 5 bases and J lost 4; bases outside the gene matches: 5. TCRdb reprocessed the reads with MiXCR, giving one entry per CDR3 protein. This table has 250,000 to 300,000 distinct CDR3 sequences, roughly 13% appearing once. This chain uses TRBV7-2 with TRBJ1-2; 9 positions agree with TRBD1. This receptor was taken from a human donor in good health (CMV status not recorded). Some clones in this sample may be carry-over from other donors' samples. Sequencing used PBMCs. In DNA, the CDR3 is TGTGCCAGCAGCCCCCCGGGACAGGGCTATGGCTACACCTTC. This encodes CASSPPGQGYGYTF.